The 18 T cell receptor beta chains below were found in one sample sequenced in a study of cytomegalovirus exposure and HLA in healthy donors. Data came from immunoSEQ multiplex PCR; TCRdb stores just in-frame clones and leaves some out. Of 200,000 to 250,000 clones in the sample, around nine tenths are singletons; the top ten hold 2.5% to 3.5%. Sequenced material: PBMCs. Receptors were obtained from a woman younger than 30 in good health and CMV-seronegative.

This clone is a singleton in its sample. This chain uses TRBV4-1 with TRBJ2-2; the match to TRBD2 covers 9 bases. CDR1 is MGHRA, CDR2 YSYEKL, per germline. Trimming at V came to 1 base and at J to 8 bases, leaving 14 bases not matched to a gene. The length of the CDR3 is 18 residues. The DNA of the CDR3 is TGCGCCAGCAGCCAAGCTAATAGCGGGAGTATCTTTTCTGGGGAGCTGTTTTTT. Translated: CASSQANSGSIFSGELFF.

This sequence joins TRBV7-2 and TRBJ1-3, with D maybe TRBD1 (6 bases). Germline V gene data show CDR1 as SGHTA and CDR2 as FQGNSA. V dropped 5 bases and J dropped 0 bases, with 8 bases sitting between them. The CDR3 extends over 14 amino acids. CDR3 region: CASSPQGSGNTIYF. CDR3 nucleotides: TGTGCCAGCAGCCCACAGGGCTCTGGAAACACCATATATTTT.

This chain joins TRBV30 and TRBJ1-2, with D tentatively TRBD1 (6 bases). CDR1 and CDR2 from the germline V gene are GTSNPN and SVGIG (reference sequence). The CDR3 sequence is 17 residues long. V dropped 3 bases and J dropped 1 base, with 21 bases sitting between them. The chain's CDR3 is CAWSTEPDRPFNYGYTF. DNA of the CDR3: TGTGCCTGGAGCACCGAGCCGGACAGACCCTTTAACTATGGCTACACCTTC.

This clone was seen once. CDR3 loop: CASSATGRYEQFF. Here the CDR3 DNA reads TGTGCCAGCAGTGCGACAGGACGGTATGAGCAGTTCTTC. V and J are TRBV28 and TRBJ2-1; a weak D match, TRBD1 (6 bases). V was pared by 5 bases and J by 8 bases, with 13 bases between. Germline CDR1 is MDHEN and CDR2 is SYDVKM. This CDR3 comprises 13 residues. Full variable domain (outside the CDR3, taken from reference TRBV28 and TRBJ2-1): DVKVTQSSRYLVKRTGEKVFLECVQDMDHENMFWYRQDPGLGLRLIYFSYDVKMKEKGDIPEGYSVSREKKERFSLILESASTNQTSMYLCASSATGRYEQFFGPGTRLTVL.

The chain carries TRBV4-3 and TRBJ1-1, with TRBD1 identical over 7 bases. Germline CDR1 LGHNA, CDR2 YSLEER. There are 16 residues in the CDR3. After removal of 3 bases from V and 1 base from J, the junction contained 8 bases not matched to a gene. The CDR3: CASSQAGTAENTEAFF. In DNA, the CDR3 is TGCGCCAGCAGCCAGGCCGGGACAGCGGAGAACACTGAAGCTTTCTTT.

This clone was counted a single time. The gene calls are TRBV29-1 and TRBJ2-7; TRBD2 matches at 9 bases. The germline CDR1 and CDR2 sequences are SQVTM and ANQGSEA. This CDR3 comprises 14 residues. V shed 6 bases, J shed 3 bases, and the junction held 9 bases outside the gene matches. The CDR3 sequence is CSVLGLAGRYEQYF. DNA for the CDR3: TGCAGCGTCCTGGGGCTAGCGGGACGCTACGAGCAGTACTTC.

This chain uses TRBV6-1 with TRBJ2-7; 7 bases line up with TRBD1. Germline loops: CDR1 MNHNS, CDR2 SASEGT. The trim removed 5 bases at V and 5 bases at J, leaving 9 bases unmatched. This CDR3 spans 14 amino acids. The CDR3 here is CASSSDRESDEQYF. The CDR3 nucleotides are TGTGCCAGCAGTTCAGACAGGGAATCTGACGAGCAGTACTTC.

V gene TRBV2 combines with J gene TRBJ1-5; weak D call: TRBD1 (6 bases). Trimming left V 6 bases short and J 2 bases short, with 20 bases between. This CDR3 has 17 amino acids. CDR1 SNHLY and CDR2 FYNNEI come from the germline V gene. CDR3 region: CASRMGAGGMGNQPQHF. The CDR3 nucleotides are TGTGCCAGCAGAATGGGGGCGGGGGGGATGGGCAATCAGCCCCAGCATTTT.

Remarks on this clone: An end of the junction does not agree with germline; a read error may underlie this. The rearrangement links TRBV2 to TRBJ1-5, with D unresolved. The germline CDR1 and CDR2 sequences are SNHLY and FYNNEI. The CDR3 spans 12 residues. The CDR3 protein is CVSRLSRQPQHF. The CDR3, as DNA: TGTGTCAGCAGGTTGTCCCGGCAGCCCCAGCATTTT.

The CDR3 protein is CASSLTGEKLFF. The CDR3 nucleotides read TGTGCCAGCAGTTTAACGGGGGAAAAACTGTTTTTT. This chain joins TRBV28 and TRBJ1-4; D remains unclear. The V gene lost 2 bases and the J gene lost 8 bases, with 6 bases spanning the gap. Germline-derived CDR1 and CDR2 are MDHEN and SYDVKM. This CDR3 is built from 12 residues.

This clone has a handful of counts. The genes are TRBV6-5 and TRBJ1-3; D ambiguous. The CDR3 contains 15 residues. In germline, CDR1 is MNHEY, CDR2 SVGAGI. Trimming removed 6 bases from V and 0 bases from J, with 12 bases in between. CDR3 in DNA: TGTGCCAGCAGGGTGGACGGAGGCTCTGGAAACACCATATATTTT. Its protein is CASRVDGGSGNTIYF.

V is TRBV18 and J is TRBJ1-1; 7 bases map to TRBD1. Germline V gives CDR1 KGHSH, CDR2 LQKENI. The CDR3 length is 15 residues. The junction had 4 bases not matched to a gene; V was cut back by 2 bases and J by 1 base. The CDR3 nucleotides read TGTGCCAGCTCACCATCGACAGGGAGGAACACTGAAGCTTTCTTT. Amino acid sequence: CASSPSTGRNTEAFF.

The CDR3 is CASSQGDRAIYGYTF. For the CDR3, the DNA is TGCGCCAGCAGCCAAGGCGACAGGGCGATCTATGGCTACACCTTC. This chain links TRBV4-1 with TRBJ1-2, with TRBD1 matching over 7 bases. The CDR3 loop spans 15 amino acids. After removal of 1 base from V and 4 bases from J, the junction contained 6 bases not matched to a gene. Germline V gives CDR1 MGHRA, CDR2 YSYEKL.

This rearrangement joins TRBV5-1 to TRBJ1-5; D is possibly TRBD1 (5 bases). The germline CDR1 and CDR2 sequences are SGHRS and YFSETQ. The ends were cut back, 4 bases at V and 0 bases at J, with 14 bases in the middle. CDR3 length: 16 residues. CDR3: CASSLGTGYSNQPQHF. In nucleotides, the CDR3 is TGCGCCAGCAGCCTGGGTACAGGTTATAGCAATCAGCCCCAGCATTTT.

The chain couples TRBV15 to TRBJ2-7, with D possibly being TRBD2 (6 bases). Germline CDR1 LNHNV, CDR2 YYDKDF (reference sequence). The V end lost 5 bases, the J end lost 0 bases, and 14 bases lay between the germline ends. CDR3 length equals 15 residues. CDR3 nucleotides: TGTGCCACCAGCGACCGACTAGTGGCCTCCTACGAGCAGTACTTC. It is translated as CATSDRLVASYEQYF.

The chain has TRBV29-1 and TRBJ2-1; 7 nucleotides line up with TRBD2. Germline CDR1 SQVTM, CDR2 ANQGSEA. After removal of 0 bases from V and 4 bases from J, the junction contained 9 bases not matched to a gene. There are 16 residues in the CDR3. This CDR3 reads CSVEDHVERGYNEQFF. The CDR3 region has the DNA TGCAGCGTTGAAGATCATGTCGAGCGGGGTTACAATGAGCAGTTCTTC.

The rearrangement joins TRBV2 to TRBJ2-3; 7 bases agree with TRBD2. Germline V gene lookup returns CDR1 SNHLY and CDR2 FYNNEI. V lost 3 bases, J lost 6 bases, and 9 bases stayed unmatched. This CDR3 comprises 15 residues. Here the CDR3 reads CASSELGEGPDTQYF. As DNA, the CDR3 is TGTGCCAGCAGTGAGTTGGGGGAGGGCCCGGATACGCAGTATTTT. The full variable domain, its missing parts supplied by reference TRBV2 and TRBJ2-3, is EPEVTQTPSHQVTQMGQEVILRCVPISNHLYFYWYRQILGQKVEFLVSFYNNEISEKSEIFDDQFSVERPDGSNFTLKIRSTKLEDSAMYFCASSELGEGPDTQYFGPGTRLTVL.

The chain links TRBV7-9 to TRBJ1-2; 8 nucleotides match TRBD1. This CDR3 is 16 amino acids long. Germline CDR1 SEHNR, CDR2 FQNEAQ (reference sequence). The junction had 7 bases not matched to a gene; V was cut back by 0 bases and J by 4 bases. CDR3 bases: TGTGCCAGCAGCTTAGCGCCGGACAGGGTAGGCTATGGCTACACCTTC. Translated, it gives CASSLAPDRVGYGYTF. The full variable domain, rest sourced from reference TRBV7-9 and TRBJ1-2, is DTGVSQNPRHKITKRGQNVTFRCDPISEHNRLYWYRQTLGQGPEFLTYFQNEAQLEKSRLLSDRFSAERPKGSFSTLEIQRTEQGDSAMYLCASSLAPDRVGYGYTFGSGTRLTVV.